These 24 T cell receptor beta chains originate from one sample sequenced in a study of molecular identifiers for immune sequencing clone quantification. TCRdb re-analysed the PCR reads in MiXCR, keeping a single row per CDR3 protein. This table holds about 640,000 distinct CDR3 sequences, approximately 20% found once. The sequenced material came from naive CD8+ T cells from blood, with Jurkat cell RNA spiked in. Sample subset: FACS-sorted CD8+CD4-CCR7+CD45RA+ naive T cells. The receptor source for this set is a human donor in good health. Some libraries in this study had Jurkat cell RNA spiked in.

CDR3 residues: CASSPGTGHLEQYF. CDR3 bases: TGTGCCAGCAGTCCGGGGACAGGTCACCTGGAGCAGTACTTC. This chain uses TRBV12-3 or TRBV12-4 with TRBJ2-7, with 8 bases lining up with TRBD1. Trimming removed 5 bases from V and 7 bases from J; junction bases left unmatched: 10. This CDR3 has 14 amino acids.

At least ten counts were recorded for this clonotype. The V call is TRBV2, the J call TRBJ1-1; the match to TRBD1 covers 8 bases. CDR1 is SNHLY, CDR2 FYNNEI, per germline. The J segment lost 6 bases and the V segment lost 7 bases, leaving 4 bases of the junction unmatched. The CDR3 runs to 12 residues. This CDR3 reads CASTDRVPEAFF. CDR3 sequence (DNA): TGTGCCAGCACGGACAGGGTCCCTGAAGCTTTCTTT.

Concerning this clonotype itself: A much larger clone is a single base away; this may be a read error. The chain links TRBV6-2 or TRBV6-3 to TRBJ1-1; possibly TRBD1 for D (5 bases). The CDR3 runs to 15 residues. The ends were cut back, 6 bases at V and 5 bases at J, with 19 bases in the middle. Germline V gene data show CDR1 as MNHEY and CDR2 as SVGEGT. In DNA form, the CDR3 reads TGTGCCAGCAGCCCCACGGACATCGGGAAAACTGAAGCTTTCTTT. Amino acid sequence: CASSPTDIGKTEAFF.

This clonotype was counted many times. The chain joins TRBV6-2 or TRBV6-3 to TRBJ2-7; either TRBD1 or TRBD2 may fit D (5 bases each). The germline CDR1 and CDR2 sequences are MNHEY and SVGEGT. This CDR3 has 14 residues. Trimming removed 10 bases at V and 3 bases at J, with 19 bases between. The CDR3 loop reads CATRPRDANYEQYF. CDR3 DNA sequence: TGTGCCACCCGCCCAAGGGACGCAAACTACGAGCAGTACTTC.

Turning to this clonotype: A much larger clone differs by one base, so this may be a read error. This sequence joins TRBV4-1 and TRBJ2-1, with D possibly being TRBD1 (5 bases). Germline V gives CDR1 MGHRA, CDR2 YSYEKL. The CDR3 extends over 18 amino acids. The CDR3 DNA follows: TGCGCCGGCAGCCAAGATCGTCAGGGTCAGATGGGGTACAATGAGCAGTTCTTC. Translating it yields CAGSQDRQGQMGYNEQFF.

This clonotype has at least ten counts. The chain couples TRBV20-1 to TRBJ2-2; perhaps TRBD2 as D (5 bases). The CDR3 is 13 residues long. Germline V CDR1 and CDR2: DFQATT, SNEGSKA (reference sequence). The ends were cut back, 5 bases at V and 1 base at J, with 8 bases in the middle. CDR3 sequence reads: CSADGENTGELFF. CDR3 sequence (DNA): TGCAGTGCTGACGGGGAGAACACCGGGGAGCTGTTTTTT.

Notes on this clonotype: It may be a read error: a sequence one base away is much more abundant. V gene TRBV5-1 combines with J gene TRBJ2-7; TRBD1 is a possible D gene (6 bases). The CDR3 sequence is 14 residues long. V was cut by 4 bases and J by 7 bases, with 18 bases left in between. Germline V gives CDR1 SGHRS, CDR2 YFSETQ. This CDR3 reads CASSPRDTVGEQYF. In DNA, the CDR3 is TGCGCCAGCAGCCCACGGGACACCGTGGGGGAGCAGTACTTC.

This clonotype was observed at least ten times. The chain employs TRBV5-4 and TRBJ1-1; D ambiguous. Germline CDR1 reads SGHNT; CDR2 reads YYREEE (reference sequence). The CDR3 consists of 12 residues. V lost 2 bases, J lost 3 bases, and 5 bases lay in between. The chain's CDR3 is CASSLRDTEAFF. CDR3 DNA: TGTGCCAGCAGCTTAAGGGACACTGAAGCTTTCTTT.

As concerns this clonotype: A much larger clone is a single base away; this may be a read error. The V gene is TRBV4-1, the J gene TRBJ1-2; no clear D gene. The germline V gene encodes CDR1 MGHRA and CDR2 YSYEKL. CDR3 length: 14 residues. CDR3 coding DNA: TGCGCCAGCAGCCAAGTCGGGCGGATCCATGGCTACGCCTTC. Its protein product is CASSQVGRIHGYAF.

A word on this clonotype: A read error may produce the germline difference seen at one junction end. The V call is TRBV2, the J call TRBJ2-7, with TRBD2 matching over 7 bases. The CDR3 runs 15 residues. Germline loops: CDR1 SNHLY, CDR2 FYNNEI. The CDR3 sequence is CASSEWFGGTYVQYF. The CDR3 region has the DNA TGTGCCAGCAGTGAATGGTTCGGGGGGACCTACGTGCAGTACTTC. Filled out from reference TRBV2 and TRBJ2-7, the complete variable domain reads EPEVTQTPSHQVTQMGQEVILRCVPISNHLYFYWYRQILGQKVEFLVSFYNNEISEKSEIFDDQFSVERPDGSNFTLKIRSTKLEDSAMYFCASSEWFGGTYVQYFGPGTRLTVT.

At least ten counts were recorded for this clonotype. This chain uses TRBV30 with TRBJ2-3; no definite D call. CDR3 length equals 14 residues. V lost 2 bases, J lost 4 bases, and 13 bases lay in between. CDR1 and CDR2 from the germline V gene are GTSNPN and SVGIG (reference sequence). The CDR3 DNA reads TGTGCCTGGAGTTTTTCCTCAGGCGCAGATACGCAGTATTTT. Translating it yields CAWSFSSGADTQYF.

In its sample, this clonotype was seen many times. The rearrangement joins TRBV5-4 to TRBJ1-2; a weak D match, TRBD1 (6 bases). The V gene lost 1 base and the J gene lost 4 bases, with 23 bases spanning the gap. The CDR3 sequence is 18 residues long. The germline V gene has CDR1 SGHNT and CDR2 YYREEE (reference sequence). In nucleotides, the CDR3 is TGTGCCAGCAGCTTGAGGACAGTCAACGTGTTGGGCCCCTATGGCTACACCTTC. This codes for CASSLRTVNVLGPYGYTF.

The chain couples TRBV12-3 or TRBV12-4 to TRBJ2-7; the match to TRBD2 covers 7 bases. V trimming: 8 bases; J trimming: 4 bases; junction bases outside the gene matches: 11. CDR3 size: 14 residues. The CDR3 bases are TGTGCCAGCGGTCCCGGACTAGTAGGTTACGAGCAGTACTTC. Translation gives CASGPGLVGYEQYF.

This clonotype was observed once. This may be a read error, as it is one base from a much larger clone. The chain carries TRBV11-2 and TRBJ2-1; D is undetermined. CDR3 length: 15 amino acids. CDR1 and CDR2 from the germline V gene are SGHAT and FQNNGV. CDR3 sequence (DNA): TGTGCCAGCAGCTTAGATCTCGTTGGCTACAATGAGCAGCTCTTC. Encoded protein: CASSLDLVGYNEQLF.

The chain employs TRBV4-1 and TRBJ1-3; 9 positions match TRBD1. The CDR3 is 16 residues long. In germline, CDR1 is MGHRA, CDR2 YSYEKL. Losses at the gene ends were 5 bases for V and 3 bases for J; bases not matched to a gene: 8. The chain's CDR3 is CASSEGQGIDGNTIYF. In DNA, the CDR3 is TGCGCCAGCAGCGAGGGACAGGGAATAGATGGAAACACCATATATTTT.

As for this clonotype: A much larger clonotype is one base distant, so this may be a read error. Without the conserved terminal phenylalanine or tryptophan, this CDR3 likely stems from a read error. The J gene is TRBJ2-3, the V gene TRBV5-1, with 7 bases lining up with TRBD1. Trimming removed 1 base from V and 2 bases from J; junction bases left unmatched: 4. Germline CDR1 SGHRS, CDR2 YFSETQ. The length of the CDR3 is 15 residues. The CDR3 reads CASSLLTGDTDTQYY. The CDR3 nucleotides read TGCGCCAGCAGCTTGCTTACAGGGGACACAGATACGCAGTATTAT.

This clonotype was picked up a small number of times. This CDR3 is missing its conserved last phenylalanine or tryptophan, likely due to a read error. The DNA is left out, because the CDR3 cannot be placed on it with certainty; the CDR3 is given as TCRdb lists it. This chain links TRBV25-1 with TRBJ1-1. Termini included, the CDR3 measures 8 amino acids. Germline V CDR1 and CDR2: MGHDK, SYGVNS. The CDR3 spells CASSQNWS.

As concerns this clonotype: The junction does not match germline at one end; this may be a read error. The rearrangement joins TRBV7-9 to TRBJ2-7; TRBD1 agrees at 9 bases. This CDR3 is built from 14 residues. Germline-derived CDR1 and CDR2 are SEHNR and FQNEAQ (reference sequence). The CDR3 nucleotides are TGTGCCAGCAGCTCCCGACAGGGGGGACACGAGCAGTGCTTC. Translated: CASSSRQGGHEQCF.

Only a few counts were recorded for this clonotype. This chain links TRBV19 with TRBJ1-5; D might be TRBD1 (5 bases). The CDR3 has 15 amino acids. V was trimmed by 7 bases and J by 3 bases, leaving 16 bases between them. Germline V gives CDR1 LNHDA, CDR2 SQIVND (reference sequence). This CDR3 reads CASKPGGWFNQPQHF. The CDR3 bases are TGTGCCAGTAAACCCGGGGGATGGTTCAATCAGCCCCAGCATTTT.

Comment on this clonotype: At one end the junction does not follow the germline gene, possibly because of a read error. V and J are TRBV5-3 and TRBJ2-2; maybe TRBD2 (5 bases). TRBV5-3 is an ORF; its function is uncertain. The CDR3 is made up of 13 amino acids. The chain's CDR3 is CASSPANTGELLF. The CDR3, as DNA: TGTGCCAGCAGCCCGGCGAACACCGGGGAGCTGCTTTTT.

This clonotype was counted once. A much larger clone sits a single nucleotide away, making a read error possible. CDR3 DNA: TGTGCCAGCAGCCCCGGGACAGGGGACGTTCAGCCCCAGCATTTT. Its protein product is CASSPGTGDVQPQHF. V is TRBV6-5 and J is TRBJ1-5; 10 nucleotides line up with TRBD1. The CDR3 is 15 residues long. Germline V lookup: CDR1 MNHEY, CDR2 SVGAGI. Losses at the gene ends were 6 bases for V and 6 bases for J; bases not matched to a gene: 8.

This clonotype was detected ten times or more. CDR3 in amino acids: CASRQERANTGELFF. The DNA of the CDR3 is TGTGCCAGTCGGCAGGAGCGGGCGAACACCGGGGAGCTGTTTTTT. The V and J genes are TRBV19 and TRBJ2-2, with a weak D call TRBD2 (6 bases). Germline loops: CDR1 LNHDA, CDR2 SQIVND (reference sequence). The CDR3 covers 15 residues. V lost 8 bases to trimming and J lost 0 bases, with 13 bases between them. Looking up the rest from reference TRBV19 and TRBJ2-2 gives the full variable domain: DGGITQSPKYLFRKEGQNVTLSCEQNLNHDAMYWYRQDPGQGLRLIYYSQIVNDFQKGDIAEGYSVSREKKESFPLTVTSAQKNPTAFYLCASRQERANTGELFFGEGSRLTVL.

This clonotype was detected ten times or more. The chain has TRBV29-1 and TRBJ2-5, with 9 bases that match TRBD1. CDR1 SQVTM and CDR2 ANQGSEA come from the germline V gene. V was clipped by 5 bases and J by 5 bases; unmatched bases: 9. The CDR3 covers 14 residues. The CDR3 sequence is CSVPGTGTVETQYF. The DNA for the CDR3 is TGCAGCGTTCCAGGGACAGGGACTGTGGAGACCCAGTACTTC.

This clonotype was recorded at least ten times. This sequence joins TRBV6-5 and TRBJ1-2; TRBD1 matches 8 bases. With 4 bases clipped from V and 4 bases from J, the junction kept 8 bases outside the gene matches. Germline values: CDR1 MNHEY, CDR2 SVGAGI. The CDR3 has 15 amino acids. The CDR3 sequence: CASSLTGDLFYGYTF. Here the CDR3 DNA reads TGTGCCAGCAGTTTGACAGGGGACCTTTTCTATGGCTACACCTTC.